A single T cell receptor beta chain is shown here with its context. With 2 bases removed from V and 0 bases from J, the gap between germline ends came to 11 bases. This CDR3 has 15 amino acids. Per the germline V gene, CDR1 is MNHEY and CDR2 is SMNVEV (reference sequence). The TCR beta repertoire was assessed by survey-level immunoSEQ sequencing. Method: immunoSEQ multiplex PCR; TCRdb's copy keeps in-frame clones and lacks some. This repertoire shows roughly 68,000 clones, 90% to 95% found once; its top ten account for 3.5% to 5.5%. Sequenced sample: PBMCs. The sequence was obtained from a man aged 35-49 years with rheumatoid arthritis. The chain uses TRBV27 and TRBJ2-7; no firm D call. The CDR3 DNA follows: TGTGCCAGCAGTTTAAAACCAGCCGCCTCCTACGAGCAGTACTTC. As protein: CASSLKPAASYEQYF.